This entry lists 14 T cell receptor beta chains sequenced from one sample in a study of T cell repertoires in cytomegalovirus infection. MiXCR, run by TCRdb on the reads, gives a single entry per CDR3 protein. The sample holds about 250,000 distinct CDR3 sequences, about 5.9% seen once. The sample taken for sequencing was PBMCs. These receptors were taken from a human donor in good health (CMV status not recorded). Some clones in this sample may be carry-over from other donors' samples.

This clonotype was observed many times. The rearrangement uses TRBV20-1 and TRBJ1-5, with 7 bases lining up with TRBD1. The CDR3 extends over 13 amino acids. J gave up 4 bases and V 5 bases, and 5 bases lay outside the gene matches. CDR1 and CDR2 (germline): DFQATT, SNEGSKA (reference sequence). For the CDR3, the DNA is TGCAGTGCTGAACAGGGGACGAATCAGCCCCAGCATTTT. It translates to CSAEQGTNQPQHF.

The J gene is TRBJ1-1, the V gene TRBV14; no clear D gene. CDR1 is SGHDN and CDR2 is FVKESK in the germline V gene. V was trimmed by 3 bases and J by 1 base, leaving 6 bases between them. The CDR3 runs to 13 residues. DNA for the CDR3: TGTGCCAGCAGCCAGCACCAGAACACTGAAGCTTTCTTT. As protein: CASSQHQNTEAFF.

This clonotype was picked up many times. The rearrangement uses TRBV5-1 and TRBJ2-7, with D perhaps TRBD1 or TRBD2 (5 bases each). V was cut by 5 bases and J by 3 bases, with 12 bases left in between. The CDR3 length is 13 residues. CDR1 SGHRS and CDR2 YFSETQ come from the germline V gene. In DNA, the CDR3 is TGCGCCAGCAGGATTCGGGACGGCTACGAGCAGTACTTC. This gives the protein CASRIRDGYEQYF.

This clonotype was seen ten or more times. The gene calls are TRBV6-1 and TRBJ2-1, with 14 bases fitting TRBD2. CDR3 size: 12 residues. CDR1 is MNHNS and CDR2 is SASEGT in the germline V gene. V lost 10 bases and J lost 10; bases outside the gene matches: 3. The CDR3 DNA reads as TGTGCCACCGGGACTAGCGGGGGAGAGCAGTTCTTC. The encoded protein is CATGTSGGEQFF.

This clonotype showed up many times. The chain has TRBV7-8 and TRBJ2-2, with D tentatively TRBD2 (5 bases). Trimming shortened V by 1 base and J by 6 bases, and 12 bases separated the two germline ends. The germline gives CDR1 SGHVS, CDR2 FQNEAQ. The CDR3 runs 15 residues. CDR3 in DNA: TGTGCCAGCAGCTTAGGAGATCGGGAACCCGGGGAGCTGTTTTTT. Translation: CASSLGDREPGELFF. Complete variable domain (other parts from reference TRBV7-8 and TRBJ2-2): GAGVSQSPRYKVAKRGQDVALRCDPISGHVSLFWYQQALGQGPEFLTYFQNEAQLDKSGLPSDRFFAERPEGSVSTLKIQRTQQEDSAVYLCASSLGDREPGELFFGEGSRLTVL.

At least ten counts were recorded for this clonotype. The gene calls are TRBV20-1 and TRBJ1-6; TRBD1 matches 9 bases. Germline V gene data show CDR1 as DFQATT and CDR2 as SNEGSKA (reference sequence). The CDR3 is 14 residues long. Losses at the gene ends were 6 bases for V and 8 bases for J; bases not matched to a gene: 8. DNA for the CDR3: TGCAGTGCCCGCCGCCGGGACAGGGATTCACCCCTCCACTTT. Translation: CSARRRDRDSPLHF.

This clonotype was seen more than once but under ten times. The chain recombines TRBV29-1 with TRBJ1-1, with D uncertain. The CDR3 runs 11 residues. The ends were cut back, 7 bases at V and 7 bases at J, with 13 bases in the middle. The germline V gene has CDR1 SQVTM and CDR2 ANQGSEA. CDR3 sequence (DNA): TGCAGCGCCCGGGGTAATGGTGAAGCTTTCTTT. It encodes CSARGNGEAFF.

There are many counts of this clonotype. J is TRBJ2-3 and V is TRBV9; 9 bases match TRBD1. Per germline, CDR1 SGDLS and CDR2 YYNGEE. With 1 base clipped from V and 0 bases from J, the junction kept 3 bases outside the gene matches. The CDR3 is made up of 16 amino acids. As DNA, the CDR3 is TGTGCCAGCAGCGTAACAGGGGGCACTAGCACAGATACGCAGTATTTT. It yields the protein CASSVTGGTSTDTQYF.

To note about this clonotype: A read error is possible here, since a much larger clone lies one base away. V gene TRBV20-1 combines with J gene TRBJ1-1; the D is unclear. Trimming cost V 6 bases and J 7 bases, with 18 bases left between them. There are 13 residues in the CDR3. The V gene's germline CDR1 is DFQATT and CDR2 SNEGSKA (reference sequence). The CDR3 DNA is TGCAGTGCACACGAAGGGATCGTAGGTGAAGCTTTCTTT. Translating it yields CSAHEGIVGEAFF.

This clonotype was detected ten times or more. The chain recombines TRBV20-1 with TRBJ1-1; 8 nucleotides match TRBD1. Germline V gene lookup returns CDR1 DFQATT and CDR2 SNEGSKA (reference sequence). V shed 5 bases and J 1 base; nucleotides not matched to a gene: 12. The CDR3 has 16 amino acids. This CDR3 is CSAGSPSGTGNTEAFF. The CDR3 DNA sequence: TGCAGTGCTGGGTCACCCTCCGGGACAGGGAACACTGAAGCTTTCTTT.

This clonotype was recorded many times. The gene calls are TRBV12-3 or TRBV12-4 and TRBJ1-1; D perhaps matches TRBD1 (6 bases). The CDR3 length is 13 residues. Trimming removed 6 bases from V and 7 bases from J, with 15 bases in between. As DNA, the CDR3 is TGTGCCAGCAGACGGACAGTCCACAATGAAGCTTTCTTT. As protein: CASRRTVHNEAFF.

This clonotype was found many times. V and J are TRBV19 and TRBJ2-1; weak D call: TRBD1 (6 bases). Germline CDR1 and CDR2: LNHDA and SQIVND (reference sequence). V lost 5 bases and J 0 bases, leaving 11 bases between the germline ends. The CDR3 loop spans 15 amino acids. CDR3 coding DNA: TGTGCCAGTAGTCCAGACAGGAGCTCCTACAATGAGCAGTTCTTC. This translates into CASSPDRSSYNEQFF. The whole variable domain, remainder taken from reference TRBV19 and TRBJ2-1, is DGGITQSPKYLFRKEGQNVTLSCEQNLNHDAMYWYRQDPGQGLRLIYYSQIVNDFQKGDIAEGYSVSREKKESFPLTVTSAQKNPTAFYLCASSPDRSSYNEQFFGPGTRLTVL.

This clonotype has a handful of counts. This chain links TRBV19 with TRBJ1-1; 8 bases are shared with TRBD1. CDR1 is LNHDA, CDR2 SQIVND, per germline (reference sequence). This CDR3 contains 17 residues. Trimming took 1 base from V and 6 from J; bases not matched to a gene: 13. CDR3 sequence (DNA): TGTGCCAGTAGTATAGGGCGCCAGGGGGCGCCTGGGGCTGAAGCTTTCTTT. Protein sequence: CASSIGRQGAPGAEAFF.

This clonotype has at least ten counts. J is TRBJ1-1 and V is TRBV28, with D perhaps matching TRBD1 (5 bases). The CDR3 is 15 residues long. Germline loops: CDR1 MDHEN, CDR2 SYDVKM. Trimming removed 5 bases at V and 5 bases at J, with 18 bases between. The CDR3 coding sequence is TGTGCCAGCAGTACCCCCTTTGGGGGGGAGACTGAAGCTTTCTTT. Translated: CASSTPFGGETEAFF. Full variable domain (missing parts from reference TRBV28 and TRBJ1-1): DVKVTQSSRYLVKRTGEKVFLECVQDMDHENMFWYRQDPGLGLRLIYFSYDVKMKEKGDIPEGYSVSREKKERFSLILESASTNQTSMYLCASSTPFGGETEAFFGQGTRLTVV.